These 6 T cell receptor beta chains were all obtained from the same sample, sequenced in a study of patients and donors after allogeneic stem cell transplantation. MiXCR was run by TCRdb on the RT-PCR reads, yielding one entry per CDR3 protein. The repertoire consists of about 400,000 distinct CDR3 sequences, with around 16% occurring once and the leading ten covering 7% to 7.5%. The sample consisted of blood, either unsorted or a sorted T cell fraction (not recorded which). Receptors originate from a human donor who was either an allogeneic HSCT recipient or a stem cell or donor lymphocyte infusion donor (not recorded which). It is not recorded whose cells these are; they may come from a transplant donor.

In nucleotides, the CDR3 is TGTGCCAGCGCCAACGCCGGGACAGGGTCAGATACGCAGTATTTT. Protein: CASANAGTGSDTQYF. This chain connects TRBV12-3 or TRBV12-4 to TRBJ2-3; TRBD1 aligns across 9 bases. Trimming removed 8 bases from V and 4 bases from J; junction bases left unmatched: 10. The length of the CDR3 is 15 residues.

This clonotype was counted at least ten times. The V and J genes are TRBV6-1 and TRBJ1-2; a possible D gene is TRBD1 (6 bases). Germline V CDR1 and CDR2: MNHNS, SASEGT. The germline V and J ends were trimmed by 5 bases and 4 bases, with 14 bases remaining between them. CDR3 size: 14 residues. The CDR3 bases are TGTGCCAGCAGTCAAATTGTGGACAGCTATGGCTACACCTTC. Encoded protein: CASSQIVDSYGYTF.

This sequence joins TRBV25-1 and TRBJ2-7; no definite D call. Germline CDR1 and CDR2: MGHDK and SYGVNS. This CDR3 comprises 15 residues. V was trimmed by 4 bases and J by 6 bases, leaving 19 bases between them. CDR3 sequence reads: CASSARAGASGEQYF. As DNA, the CDR3 is TGTGCCAGCAGTGCTCGGGCTGGAGCATCCGGCGAGCAGTACTTC.

The rearrangement uses TRBV5-1 and TRBJ1-1, with a weak D call TRBD1 (6 bases). This CDR3 is built from 15 residues. Trimming took 3 bases from V and 4 from J, leaving 16 bases between them. From germline, CDR1 is SGHRS and CDR2 YFSETQ. This CDR3 is CASSSRGGRGTEAFF. DNA for the CDR3: TGCGCCAGCAGCTCAAGGGGCGGCAGGGGCACTGAAGCTTTCTTT.

Only a few counts were recorded for this clonotype. This chain joins TRBV7-9 and TRBJ2-1; weak D call: TRBD2 (5 bases). Germline V gene sequence: CDR1 SEHNR, CDR2 FQNEAQ (reference sequence). The CDR3 has 13 residues. V dropped 5 bases and J dropped 5 bases, with 10 bases sitting between them. The CDR3 is CASSTREHNEQFF. The CDR3, as DNA: TGTGCCAGCAGCACTAGGGAGCACAATGAGCAGTTCTTC.

This clonotype has a handful of counts. The chain recombines TRBV12-3 or TRBV12-4 with TRBJ2-1; the D call may be TRBD1 or TRBD2 (6 bases each). The CDR3 length is 15 residues. The V end lost 7 bases, the J end lost 7 bases, and 20 bases lay between the germline ends. The CDR3 loop reads CASTPIETGRNEQFF. CDR3 nucleotide sequence: TGTGCCAGCACCCCCATCGAAACAGGGAGGAATGAGCAGTTCTTC.